This TCR beta chain was sequenced in a study of OX40 agonist ivuxolimab in advanced cancers. On this clone: Antigen: not known.

The repertoire was sequenced with immunoSEQ multiplex PCR; TCRdb's copy has only in-frame clones and lacks some. This table holds 40,000 or so clones, around 84% found once. Study-level findings and limits: Partial responders at 0.1-3.0 mg/kg had among the lowest clonal expansion.

This material consisted of CD4+ or CD8+ T cells sorted from blood, taken in a trial of the OX40 agonist ivuxolimab. The TCR originated in an adult with an advanced solid tumor such as melanoma, head and neck, liver or kidney cancer.

For the CDR3, the DNA is TGTGCCAGCAGCATCGGAGGAGAGGGCACTGAAGCTTTCTTT. Translation: CASSIGGEGTEAFF. This chain links TRBV7-9 with TRBJ1-1; no clear D gene. Germline V gene sequence: CDR1 SEHNR, CDR2 FQNEAQ (reference sequence). The V gene lost 5 bases and the J gene lost 4 bases, with 14 bases spanning the gap. This CDR3 region has 14 residues.